The 26 T cell receptor beta chains below all came from one sample that was sequenced in a study of T cells in Graves' hyperthyroidism and ophthalmopathy. RNA transcripts served as the template for amplifying TCR beta CDR3 regions. Researchers ran a first-round RT-PCR on the TCR CDR3 using the HTBI primer set. TCRdb re-called the multiplex PCR reads with MiXCR, one entry per CDR3 protein. Of about 520,000 distinct CDR3 sequences in the sample, 24% were seen once. Sequences were obtained from blood. The source of these receptors is a woman in her twenties or thirties with Graves' ophthalmopathy.

The sample holds many counts of this clonotype. The rearrangement links TRBV12-3 or TRBV12-4 to TRBJ1-3; D remains unclear. V was cut by 5 bases and J by 2 bases, with 10 bases left in between. The CDR3 loop spans 14 amino acids. CDR3 in amino acids: CASSGPWAGNTIYF. CDR3 sequence (DNA): TGTGCCAGCAGTGGTCCCTGGGCTGGAAACACCATATATTTT.

This clonotype appeared a few times. The chain has TRBV12-5 and TRBJ1-1; TRBD1 aligns across 8 bases. The CDR3 length is 14 residues. Germline V lookup: CDR1 LGHNT, CDR2 FRNRAP. The ends lost 5 bases at V and 1 base at J; junction bases unmatched: 3. CDR3: CASGPGQGNTEAFF. CDR3 in DNA: TGTGCTAGTGGTCCCGGACAGGGGAACACTGAAGCTTTCTTT. The variable domain in full, completed from reference TRBV12-5 and TRBJ1-1, reads DARVTQTPRHKVTEMGQEVTMRCQPILGHNTVFWYRQTMMQGLELLAYFRNRAPLDDSGMPKDRFSAEMPDATLATLKIQPSEPRDSAVYFCASGPGQGNTEAFFGQGTRLTVV.

Of note for this clonotype: With a much larger clone just one base away, this may be a read error. The chain recombines TRBV7-2 with TRBJ1-1, with D unresolved. Germline assignment: CDR1 SGHTA and CDR2 FQGNSA. The CDR3 totals 13 residues. CDR3 nucleotides: TGTGCCAGCAACCCACTAAAGTGGACTGAAGCTTGCTTT. Translating gives CASNPLKWTEACF.

This clonotype was counted at least ten times. V gene TRBV9 combines with J gene TRBJ2-3; 9 bases are a match to TRBD1. The germline V gene has CDR1 SGDLS and CDR2 YYNGEE. This CDR3 is 16 amino acids long. Losses at the gene ends were 0 bases for V and 6 bases for J; bases not matched to a gene: 8. CDR3 nucleotides: TGTGCCAGCAGCGTAGCTGGAGGGACAGGGAGGGATACGCAGTATTTT. This encodes CASSVAGGTGRDTQYF.

Concerning this clonotype itself: This may be a read error: a much more frequent sequence differs by one nucleotide. The limits of the CDR3 on the DNA are not certain, so only TCRdb's listed CDR3 is given. The chain has TRBV29-1 and TRBJ2-2. Germline values: CDR1 SQVTM, CDR2 ANQGSEA. Counting both end residues, the CDR3 totals 13 amino acids. This CDR3 reads CSVGGGSTGELLF.

The genes are TRBV28 and TRBJ2-5, with a weak D call TRBD1 (5 bases). The germline V gene encodes CDR1 MDHEN and CDR2 SYDVKM. V shed 7 bases and J shed 5 bases, with 14 bases lying between them. The CDR3 spans 13 residues. In nucleotides, the CDR3 is TGTGCCAGCAAAAGGGGTCGGGCGGAGACCCAGTACTTC. Its protein is CASKRGRAETQYF.

This clonotype has a count of ten or more. DNA for the CDR3: TGTGCCAGCAGCTTATTGGACCTAACCGGGGAGCTGTTTTTT. Protein sequence: CASSLLDLTGELFF. The rearrangement uses TRBV7-3 and TRBJ2-2; D remains ambiguous. Trimming took 2 bases from V and 5 from J, leaving 9 bases between them. The CDR3 sequence is 14 residues long. Germline values: CDR1 SGHTA, CDR2 FQGTGA.

This clonotype was seen repeatedly, ten times or more. The J gene is TRBJ1-1, the V gene TRBV20-1, with D maybe TRBD1 (6 bases). V was shortened by 5 bases and J by 3 bases, with 16 bases between the two germline ends. Germline lookup yields CDR1 DFQATT and CDR2 SNEGSKA (reference sequence). This CDR3 comprises 14 residues. The CDR3 here is CSAPLPGADTEAFF. Here the CDR3 DNA reads TGCAGTGCTCCCTTGCCGGGGGCGGACACTGAAGCTTTCTTT.

As concerns this clonotype: The conserved phenylalanine or tryptophan normally closing the CDR3 is absent here, so this likely arose from a read error. This sequence joins TRBV7-2 and TRBJ2-7, with D perhaps TRBD2 (6 bases). Germline CDR1 reads SGHTA; CDR2 reads FQGNSA. Trimming left V 4 bases short and J 2 bases short, with 12 bases between. The CDR3 is made up of 14 amino acids. The CDR3 region has the DNA TGTGCCAGCAGCTCACTAGCTACCACCTACGAGCAGTACCTC. It codes for CASSSLATTYEQYL.

Remarks on this clonotype: A read error is possible here, since a much larger clone lies one base away. The chain is built from TRBV5-1 and TRBJ2-2; D gene unclear. Germline CDR1 reads SGHRS; CDR2 reads YFSETQ. The length of the CDR3 is 15 residues. In DNA form, the CDR3 reads TGCGCCGGCAGCTTGGAAGCAGTTGGAACCGGGGAGCTGTTTTTT. Translating gives CAGSLEAVGTGELFF.

This clonotype was seen many times. The chain carries TRBV20-1 and TRBJ1-6, with a tentative D call TRBD1 (5 bases). The CDR3 is 14 residues long. Germline V CDR1 and CDR2: DFQATT, SNEGSKA (reference sequence). Deletions cut 4 bases from V and 7 bases from J, with 14 bases between. The CDR3 DNA reads TGCAGTGCTAAGACAGCTTTAGTCAATTCACCCCTCCACTTT. It specifies CSAKTALVNSPLHF.

This clonotype was recorded many times. The chain has TRBV19 and TRBJ1-1; a possible D gene is TRBD1 (5 bases). The length of the CDR3 is 17 residues. The germline V and J ends were trimmed by 3 bases and 5 bases, with 22 bases remaining between them. CDR1 LNHDA and CDR2 SQIVND come from the germline V gene (reference sequence). The CDR3 DNA reads as TGTGCCAGTAGTATTTTGGGCCAGGGAGTCGGCTATACTGAAGCTTTCTTT. Its protein product is CASSILGQGVGYTEAFF.

This clonotype was seen repeatedly, ten times or more. The V gene is TRBV5-1, the J gene TRBJ1-1; TRBD1 is a possible D gene (5 bases). Germline V gives CDR1 SGHRS, CDR2 YFSETQ. The CDR3 is made up of 16 amino acids. Trimming took 3 bases from V and 0 from J, leaving 15 bases between them. CDR3 amino acids: CASSYGRTLLNTEAFF. The DNA of the CDR3 is TGCGCCAGCAGCTACGGGCGGACACTACTGAACACTGAAGCTTTCTTT.

This clonotype showed up many times. V and J are TRBV6-5 and TRBJ2-7; 9 nucleotides line up with TRBD1. The trim removed 8 bases at V and 2 bases at J, leaving 7 bases unmatched. Per the germline V gene, CDR1 is MNHEY and CDR2 is SVGAGI. The CDR3 totals 14 residues. This CDR3 reads CASAGQGNPYEQYF. The CDR3 coding sequence is TGTGCCAGCGCGGGACAGGGAAACCCCTACGAGCAGTACTTC.

The J gene is TRBJ2-5, the V gene TRBV7-2; D is undetermined. Trimming removed 3 bases at V and 5 bases at J, with 10 bases between. Germline-derived CDR1 and CDR2 are SGHTA and FQGNSA. CDR3 length: 13 amino acids. CDR3 sequence: CASSFFSSETQYF. The CDR3 DNA reads TGTGCCAGCAGCTTCTTTTCATCGGAGACCCAGTACTTC.

The chain employs TRBV27 and TRBJ1-2, with unresolved D. Germline V CDR1 and CDR2: MNHEY, SMNVEV (reference sequence). This CDR3 comprises 16 residues. The V and J ends lost 5 bases and 4 bases respectively, with 20 bases between them. The CDR3 DNA is TGTGCCAGCAGTCCCTTATGGGGTCCACGGCCCTATGGCTACACCTTC. Protein product: CASSPLWGPRPYGYTF.

The table lists this clonotype with many counts. The chain combines TRBV7-8 with TRBJ2-5; D uncertain. Germline assignment: CDR1 SGHVS and CDR2 FQNEAQ. The CDR3 has 18 amino acids. Trimming left V 4 bases short and J 0 bases short, with 21 bases between. The DNA for the CDR3 is TGTGCCAGCAGCTGGCACCTAACGGCGGCAGCGTACCAAGAGACCCAGTACTTC. This gives the protein CASSWHLTAAAYQETQYF.

This chain uses TRBV5-1 with TRBJ2-2, with unresolved D. The germline CDR1 and CDR2 sequences are SGHRS and YFSETQ. Trimming took 3 bases from V and 4 from J, leaving 16 bases between them. The CDR3 extends over 16 amino acids. CDR3 DNA sequence: TGCGCCAGCAGCTCCTCTGGGGTGGGGTCCACCGGGGAGCTGTTTTTT. This gives the protein CASSSSGVGSTGELFF.

This clonotype was counted many times. V gene TRBV30 combines with J gene TRBJ2-5; no reliable D call. Germline CDR1 reads GTSNPN; CDR2 reads SVGIG (reference sequence). The CDR3 sequence is 11 residues long. Trimming pared 4 bases from V and 4 bases from J, leaving 7 bases between. The CDR3 DNA reads TGTGCCTGGACCTGGGGAGAGACCCAGTACTTC. Residues: CAWTWGETQYF.

The J gene is TRBJ2-7, the V gene TRBV27; 9 nucleotides agree with TRBD2. V lost 2 bases and J lost 2; bases outside the gene matches: 7. The CDR3 runs 16 residues. Per germline, CDR1 MNHEY and CDR2 SMNVEV (reference sequence). CDR3 in DNA: TGTGCCAGCAGTTTAATCGGGACTAGCCGAACCTACGAGCAGTACTTC. Protein: CASSLIGTSRTYEQYF.

The chain carries TRBV28 and TRBJ2-7; TRBD1 matches 10 bases. Germline V gives CDR1 MDHEN, CDR2 SYDVKM. The CDR3 runs to 15 residues. J gave up 2 bases and V 5 bases, and 6 bases lay outside the gene matches. CDR3 in DNA: TGTGCCAGCAGTCCCCCCGGGACAGGGGCCTACGAGCAGTACGTC. Translating it yields CASSPPGTGAYEQYV.

This chain connects TRBV30 to TRBJ1-5; D unresolved. V was clipped by 0 bases and J by 6 bases, with 6 bases between them. There are 12 residues in the CDR3. Per the germline V gene, CDR1 is GTSNPN and CDR2 is SVGIG (reference sequence). CDR3 protein: CAWSVGRQPQHF. As DNA, the CDR3 is TGTGCCTGGAGTGTAGGGCGTCAGCCCCAGCATTTT.

This clonotype was seen ten or more times. V gene TRBV11-2 combines with J gene TRBJ2-7, with TRBD1 matching 8 bases. The length of the CDR3 is 17 residues. CDR1 and CDR2 (germline): SGHAT, FQNNGV. V trimming: 3 bases; J trimming: 3 bases; junction bases outside the gene matches: 13. CDR3 amino acids: CASSLRVLDRGYYEQYF. CDR3 nucleotides: TGTGCCAGCAGCTTGAGGGTCCTTGACAGGGGCTACTACGAGCAGTACTTC.

At least ten counts were recorded for this clonotype. The chain is built from TRBV6-1 and TRBJ1-2; D is unresolved. The V gene lost 8 bases and the J gene lost 8 bases, with 12 bases spanning the gap. This CDR3 has 11 residues. Germline lookup yields CDR1 MNHNS and CDR2 SASEGT. This CDR3 reads CASRGIWGYTF. The DNA of the CDR3 is TGTGCCAGCCGTGGAATCTGGGGCTACACCTTC.

V gene TRBV6-1 combines with J gene TRBJ2-7; possibly TRBD1 or TRBD2 for D (6 bases each). This CDR3 comprises 14 residues. Germline CDR1 and CDR2: MNHNS and SASEGT. With 6 bases removed from V and 3 bases from J, the gap between germline ends came to 15 bases. The CDR3 bases are TGTGCCAGCAGAGCCGGGGGCAACGTCTACGAGCAGTACTTC. Amino acids: CASRAGGNVYEQYF.

This clonotype was recorded at least ten times. J is TRBJ1-5 and V is TRBV6-1; 7 bases are a match to TRBD1. CDR1 is MNHNS and CDR2 is SASEGT in the germline V gene. The V and J ends lost 1 base and 5 bases, in that order; junction bases with no gene match: 5. The CDR3 is 15 residues long. CDR3 sequence reads: CASSEDQGVYQPQHF. The CDR3 DNA follows: TGTGCCAGCAGTGAAGACCAGGGGGTTTATCAGCCCCAGCATTTT.